This paragraph covers one TCR beta chain sequence. Its cognate antigen is unknown. Primers: 60 Vbeta forward and 13 Jbeta reverse. TCRdb's copy holds only in-frame clones and misses some; the assay was immunoSEQ multiplex PCR. There are some 91,000 clones in the sample; approximately 80% occur only once, and 3% to 3.5% lies in the top ten. The source of the sample is a study of cytomegalovirus exposure and HLA in healthy donors. Germline V gene lookup returns CDR1 MGHRA and CDR2 YSYEKL. The ends lost 4 bases at V and 2 bases at J; junction bases unmatched: 9. The CDR3 totals 16 residues. Study findings and constraints: An apparent linkage of common viral pathogens to several of the most significant clusters emerged in a later analysis.

The J gene is TRBJ2-7, the V gene TRBV4-1, with 9 bases matching TRBD2. This TCR was recovered from a man aged 35-49 years in good health and CMV-seronegative. Sequenced input: PBMCs. The CDR3 sequence is CASSPLAGPRAYEQYF. As DNA, the CDR3 is TGCGCCAGCAGCCCGCTAGCGGGGCCGCGAGCCTACGAGCAGTACTTC.